This T cell receptor (beta chain) was captured by sequencing in a study of regulatory T cells in long-lasting Graves disease. Libraries of TCR beta came from iRepertoire HTBI primers plus Arm-PCR of CDR3 regions. TCRdb ran MiXCR on the multiplex PCR reads and lists one entry per CDR3 protein. This table holds 360,000 or so distinct CDR3 sequences, approximately 15% found once. Documented time point: newly diagnosed GD, antithyroid drugs for less than 3 months. The TCR library was made from RNA that had been extracted from PBMCs in TRIzol. CDR1 MDHEN and CDR2 SYDVKM come from the germline V gene. The V and J ends lost 10 bases and 2 bases respectively, with 16 bases between them. This CDR3 contains 14 residues. At least ten counts were recorded for this clonotype. The same sample was also used in a study of T cells in Graves' hyperthyroidism and ophthalmopathy. This second report adds: Absence of ophthalmopathy progression within 18 months defined stable Graves' hyperthyroidism.

The sample in question was peripheral blood mononuclear cells (PBMCs), obtained at new diagnosis, from a patient treated with antithyroid drugs. The genes are TRBV28 and TRBJ2-3; TRBD2 might be the D (5 bases). This TCR was sampled from a man between 40 and 49 years old with Graves disease. CDR3 bases: TGTGCCACACGCCCCGGCGGACTCACAGATACGCAGTATTTT. Residues: CATRPGGLTDTQYF.